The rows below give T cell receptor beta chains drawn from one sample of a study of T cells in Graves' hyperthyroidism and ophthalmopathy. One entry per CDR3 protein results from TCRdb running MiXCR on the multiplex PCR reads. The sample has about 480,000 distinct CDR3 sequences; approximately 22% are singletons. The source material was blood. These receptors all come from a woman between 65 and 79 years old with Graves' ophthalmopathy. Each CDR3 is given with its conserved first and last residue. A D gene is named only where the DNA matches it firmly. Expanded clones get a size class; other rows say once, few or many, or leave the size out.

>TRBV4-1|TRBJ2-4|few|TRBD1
TGCGCCAGCAGTGATTTGCAGGGGGCTGACATTCAGTACTTC
CASSDLQGADIQYF
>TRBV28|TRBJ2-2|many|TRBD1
TGTGCCAGCAGTCCCGGGGACAGGAATACCGGGGAGCTGTTTTTT
CASSPGDRNTGELFF
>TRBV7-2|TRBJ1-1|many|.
TGTGCCAGCAGCTTTCCCAGGACTGAAGCTTTCTTT
CASSFPRTEAFF
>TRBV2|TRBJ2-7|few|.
TGTGCCAGCAGGAGAGGACACCTCGAGCAGTACTTC
CASRRGHLEQYF
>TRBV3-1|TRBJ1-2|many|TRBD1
TGTGCCAGCAGCCAAGATGCAGGGGGCTCCTATGGCTACACCTTC
CASSQDAGGSYGYTF
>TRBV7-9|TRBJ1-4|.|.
TGTGCCAGCAGCCGAAACAGGGCTAATGAAAAACTGTTTTTT
CASSRNRANEKLFF
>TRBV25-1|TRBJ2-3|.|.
TGTGCCAGCACCTGGGGGAGCGGTGATACGCAGTATTTT
CASTWGSGDTQYF
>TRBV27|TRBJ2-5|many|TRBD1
TGTGCCAGCAGTTTAACGCAGGGGGCGGGGGAGACCCAGTACTTC
CASSLTQGAGETQYF
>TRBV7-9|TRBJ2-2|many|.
TGTGCCAGCAGCTTAACAGCGGTTGGGGAGCTGTTTTTT
CASSLTAVGELFF
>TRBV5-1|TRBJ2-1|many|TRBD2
TGCGCCAGCAGCTTGCTGGGCGGGAGGGCCAGGAACAATGAGCAGTTCTTC
CASSLLGGRARNNEQFF
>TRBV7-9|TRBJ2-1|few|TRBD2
TGTGCCAGCAGTCGCTGGGAGGGTACCTACAATGAGCAGTTCTTC
CASSRWEGTYNEQFF
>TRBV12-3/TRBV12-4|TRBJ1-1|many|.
TGTGCCAGCAGTTTGTTCGGGGGAAACACTGAAGCTTTCTTT
CASSLFGGNTEAFF
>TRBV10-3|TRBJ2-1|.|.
TGTGCCATCAGTGAGGACAACCCTTACAATGAGCAGTTCTTC
CAISEDNPYNEQFF
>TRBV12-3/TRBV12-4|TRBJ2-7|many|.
TGTGCCAGCAGTTTTGGCGGGAAAGTCTACGAGCAGTACTTC
CASSFGGKVYEQYF
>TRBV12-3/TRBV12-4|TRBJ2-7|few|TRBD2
TGTGCCAGCAGCACCAGCGGGAGAGGGTCCTACGAGCAGTACTTC
CASSTSGRGSYEQYF
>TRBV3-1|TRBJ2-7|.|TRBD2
TGTGCCAGCAGCCATGGACTAGCGGGAAACGAGCAGTACTTC
CASSHGLAGNEQYF
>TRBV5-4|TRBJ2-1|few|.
TGTGCCAGCAGCTTCCGGGTCAACAATGAGCAGTTCTTC
CASSFRVNNEQFF
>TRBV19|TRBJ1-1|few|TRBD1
TGTGCCAGTAGTATTCAGGGGGCTAGGGGCACTGAAGCTTTCTTT
CASSIQGARGTEAFF
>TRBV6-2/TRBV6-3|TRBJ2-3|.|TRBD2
TGTGCCAGCAGTTATCCCTTCGGACTAGCGGGAGCGGGGACAGATACGCAGTATTTT
CASSYPFGLAGAGTDTQYF
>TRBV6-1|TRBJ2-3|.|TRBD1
TGTGCCAGCAGTGAACGGGACAGATCTACAGATACGCAGTATTTT
CASSERDRSTDTQYF
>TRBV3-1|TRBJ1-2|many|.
TGTGCCAGCAGCCAAGACATCCAGGGTAACGGCGGCTACACCTTC
CASSQDIQGNGGYTF
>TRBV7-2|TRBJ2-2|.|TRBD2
TGTGCCAGCAGCTTAGATAGCGGGAGGGCCGGGGAGCTGTTTTTT
CASSLDSGRAGELFF
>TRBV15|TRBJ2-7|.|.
TGTGCCACCAGCAGAGATACAGCCTACTACGAGCAGTACTTC
CATSRDTAYYEQYF
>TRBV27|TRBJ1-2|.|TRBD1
TGTGCCAGTAGTTCGACAGGGGGAGGCTACACCTTC
CASSSTGGGYTF
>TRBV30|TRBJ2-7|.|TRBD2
TGTGCCTGGAGTACGGGAGGAAGCTCCTACGAGCAGTACTTC
CAWSTGGSSYEQYF
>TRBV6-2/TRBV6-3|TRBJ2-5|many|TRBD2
TGTGCCAGCAGTTTCAGGCGGCTAGCGGGAGTTGGGTTGGAGACCCAGTACTTC
CASSFRRLAGVGLETQYF
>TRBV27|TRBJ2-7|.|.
TGTGCCAGCAGTTTCCTGAGCTCCTACGAGCAGTACTTC
CASSFLSSYEQYF
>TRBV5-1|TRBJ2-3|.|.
TGCGCCAGCAGCTTGACGGGGGAATCTACAGATACGCAGTATTTT
CASSLTGESTDTQYF
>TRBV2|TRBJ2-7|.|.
TGTGCCAGCAGTGCGGGGGAGCAGTACTTC
CASSAGEQYF
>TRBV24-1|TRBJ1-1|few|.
TGTGCCACCTCGGGAGGAACGAACACTGAAGCTTTCTTT
CATSGGTNTEAFF
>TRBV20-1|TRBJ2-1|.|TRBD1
TGCAGTGCTAGAGGGGACAGCTCCTACAATGAGCAGTTCTTC
CSARGDSSYNEQFF
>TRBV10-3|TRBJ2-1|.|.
TGTGCCATCAGTGATCCCTCAGGGGCAGTCGCCAATGAGCAGTTCTTC
CAISDPSGAVANEQFF
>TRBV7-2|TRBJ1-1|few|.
TGTGCCAGCAGCTTAGTCGGGGGTCAGAACACTGAAGCTTTCTTT
CASSLVGGQNTEAFF